Below, 9 T cell receptor beta chains from the same sample are listed, as sequenced in a study of control samples from healthy donors and cancer patients. Generated by immunoSEQ multiplex PCR, the TCRdb table keeps only in-frame clones and is missing some. The sample lists about 60,000 clones, over 75% occurring once. Sequenced: blood. The source of these receptors is a man aged 40-49 years in good health.

This sequence joins TRBV9 and TRBJ1-3; D unclear. The CDR3 loop spans 15 amino acids. The V gene lost 1 base and the J gene lost 0 bases, with 8 bases spanning the gap. CDR1 is SGDLS, CDR2 YYNGEE, per germline. The CDR3 region is CASSVHANSGNTIYF. The CDR3 nucleotides read TGTGCCAGCAGCGTACATGCTAACTCTGGAAACACCATATATTTT.

The chain combines TRBV29-1 with TRBJ2-1, with 8 bases that match TRBD2. This CDR3 has 14 residues. J lost 4 bases, V lost 4 bases, and 6 bases had no gene match. Germline CDR1 is SQVTM and CDR2 is ANQGSEA. The CDR3 DNA reads TGCAGCGTTGTCGGGAGGGGTACTTACAATGAGCAGTTCTTC. Translated: CSVVGRGTYNEQFF.

J is TRBJ2-7 and V is TRBV10-3, with 8 nucleotides matching TRBD2. The CDR3 sequence is 15 residues long. V lost 4 bases to trimming and J lost 3 bases; unmatched junction nucleotides: 8. Germline loops: CDR1 ENHRY, CDR2 SYGVKD. The CDR3 bases are TGTGCCATCAGTGGGGAGCGGGGGAGGCTCTACGAGCAGTACTTC. Residues: CAISGERGRLYEQYF.

V usage is TRBV11-3 and J usage is TRBJ2-5; D unclear. Trimming cost V 2 bases and J 1 base, with 5 bases left between them. Per germline, CDR1 SGHNT and CDR2 YENEEA. The CDR3 sequence is 13 residues long. CDR3 amino acids: CASSLRFQETQYF. The CDR3 nucleotides are TGTGCCAGCAGCTTAAGATTCCAAGAGACCCAGTACTTC.

This sequence joins TRBV5-4 and TRBJ2-1, with D tentatively TRBD2 (5 bases). This CDR3 spans 15 amino acids. Trimming left V 3 bases short and J 0 bases short, with 10 bases between. Germline assignment: CDR1 SGHNT and CDR2 YYREEE (reference sequence). CDR3 amino acids: CASSSRDFSYNEQFF. As DNA, the CDR3 is TGTGCCAGCAGCTCACGGGATTTCTCCTACAATGAGCAGTTCTTC. The variable domain in full, completed from reference TRBV5-4 and TRBJ2-1, reads ETGVTQSPTHLIKTRGQQVTLRCSSQSGHNTVSWYQQALGQGPQFIFQYYREEENGRGNFPPRFSGLQFPNYSSELNVNALELDDSALYLCASSSRDFSYNEQFFGPGTRLTVL.

The chain joins TRBV20-1 to TRBJ2-2, with unresolved D. Trimming stripped 3 bases from V and 1 base from J, with 12 bases between. CDR3 length: 15 amino acids. From germline, CDR1 is DFQATT and CDR2 SNEGSKA (reference sequence). The CDR3 coding sequence is TGCAGTGCTAGTTTTCCCCTCGGGAACACCGGGGAGCTGTTTTTT. Translation: CSASFPLGNTGELFF.

The chain links TRBV6-4 to TRBJ1-6, with 8 bases matching TRBD1. CDR1 and CDR2 (germline): MRHNA, SNTAGT. V was pared by 6 bases and J by 5 bases, with 6 bases of the junction left unmatched. The CDR3 extends over 15 amino acids. The CDR3 region is CASRTTGVHNSPLHF. CDR3 DNA: TGTGCCAGCAGGACGACAGGGGTCCATAATTCACCCCTCCACTTT.

This chain links TRBV5-1 with TRBJ1-2, with D unresolved. V lost 0 bases and J lost 2, with 11 bases in between. Germline V gene lookup returns CDR1 SGHRS and CDR2 YFSETQ. The CDR3 length is 15 residues. The CDR3: CASSLAAGTNYGYTF. In DNA, the CDR3 is TGCGCCAGCAGCTTGGCTGCAGGTACAAACTATGGCTACACCTTC.

The chain recombines TRBV15 with TRBJ2-2, with D tentatively TRBD1 (7 bases). The V end lost 0 bases, the J end lost 0 bases, and 11 bases lay between the germline ends. CDR1 LNHNV and CDR2 YYDKDF come from the germline V gene (reference sequence). The length of the CDR3 is 17 residues. The CDR3 bases are TGTGCCACCAGCAGAGATGGAGGGACAGCGAACACCGGGGAGCTGTTTTTT. It codes for CATSRDGGTANTGELFF.